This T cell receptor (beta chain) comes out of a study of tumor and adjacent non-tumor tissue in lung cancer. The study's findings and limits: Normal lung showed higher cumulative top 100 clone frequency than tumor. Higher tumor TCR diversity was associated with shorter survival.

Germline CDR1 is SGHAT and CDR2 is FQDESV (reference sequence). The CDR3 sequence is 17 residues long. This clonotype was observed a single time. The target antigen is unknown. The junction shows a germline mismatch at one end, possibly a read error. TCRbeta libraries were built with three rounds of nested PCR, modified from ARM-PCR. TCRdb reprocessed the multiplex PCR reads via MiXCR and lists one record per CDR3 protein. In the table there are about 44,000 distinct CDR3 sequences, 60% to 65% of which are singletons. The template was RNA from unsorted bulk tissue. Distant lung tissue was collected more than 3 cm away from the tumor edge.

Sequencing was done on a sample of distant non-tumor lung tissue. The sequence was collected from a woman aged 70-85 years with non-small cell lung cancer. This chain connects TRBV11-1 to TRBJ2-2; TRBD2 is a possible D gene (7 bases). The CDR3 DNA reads TGTGTCAGCAGCTTAGCGCTCGGGGGTTCGCACACCGGGGGGCAGTTTTTT. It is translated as CVSSLALGGSHTGGQFF. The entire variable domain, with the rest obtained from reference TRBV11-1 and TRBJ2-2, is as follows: EAEVAQSPRYKITEKSQAVAFWCDPISGHATLYWYRQILGQGPELLVQFQDESVVDDSQLPKDRFSAERLKGVDSTLKIQPAELGDSAMYLCVSSLALGGSHTGGQFFGEGSRLTVL.